What follows are 14 T cell receptor beta chains derived from one specimen sequenced in a study of OX40 agonist ivuxolimab in advanced cancers. Using immunoSEQ multiplex PCR, the repertoire was profiled, and TCRdb retains in-frame clones only, with some absent. The table shows about 67,000 clones, with 80% to 90% occurring only once. The input for sequencing was CD4+ or CD8+ T cells sorted from blood, taken in a trial of the OX40 agonist ivuxolimab. These receptors were obtained from an adult with an advanced solid tumor such as melanoma, head and neck, liver or kidney cancer.

The chain combines TRBV4-1 with TRBJ1-2; D not resolved. Germline-derived CDR1 and CDR2 are MGHRA and YSYEKL. The CDR3 sequence is 15 residues long. V shed 5 bases and J shed 4 bases, with 17 bases lying between them. CDR3 nucleotide sequence: TGCGCCAGCAGCAAAGGAGACCGAAAGACCTATGGCTACACCTTC. Protein sequence: CASSKGDRKTYGYTF.

The rearrangement links TRBV4-2 to TRBJ2-1, with a possible D match to TRBD2 (7 bases). Trimming left V 1 base short and J 0 bases short, with 13 bases between. Germline loops: CDR1 LGHNA, CDR2 YNFKEQ. This CDR3 is 17 amino acids long. In DNA, the CDR3 is TGTGCCAGCAGCCAAGGAGATGGGGGGGCCTCCTACAATGAGCAGTTCTTC. This codes for CASSQGDGGASYNEQFF.

V usage is TRBV28 and J usage is TRBJ2-7, with 15 bases aligning to TRBD2. The CDR3 runs 17 residues. J was trimmed by 10 bases and V by 6 bases; bases with no gene match: 16. The germline V gene encodes CDR1 MDHEN and CDR2 SYDVKM. The CDR3 nucleotides are TGTGCCAGCAGAGCCACCCAGGGACTAGCGGGAGGCCTTTTTCAGTACTTC. This codes for CASRATQGLAGGLFQYF. The whole variable domain, remainder taken from reference TRBV28 and TRBJ2-7, is DVKVTQSSRYLVKRTGEKVFLECVQDMDHENMFWYRQDPGLGLRLIYFSYDVKMKEKGDIPEGYSVSREKKERFSLILESASTNQTSMYLCASRATQGLAGGLFQYFGPGTRLTVT.

The chain uses TRBV5-5 and TRBJ1-3, with D possibly being TRBD1 (5 bases). Trimming pared 1 base from V and 3 bases from J, leaving 17 bases between. The CDR3 is 17 residues long. Germline CDR1 is SGHKS and CDR2 is YYEKEE (reference sequence). The CDR3 here is CASSLTRSGKGGNTIYF. As DNA, the CDR3 is TGTGCCAGCAGCTTGACGAGGTCAGGGAAGGGTGGAAACACCATATATTTT.

The chain couples TRBV6-5 to TRBJ2-7; tentatively, D is TRBD2 (7 bases). CDR1 and CDR2 (germline): MNHEY, SVGAGI. This CDR3 comprises 14 residues. V dropped 7 bases and J dropped 7 bases, with 20 bases sitting between them. CDR3 nucleotide sequence: TGTGCCAGCACCCCAAGGGGGGGAGGGAGAGAGCAGTACTTC. Its protein product is CASTPRGGGREQYF.

The gene calls are TRBV11-3 and TRBJ2-2; unclear D gene. Looked up from germline, CDR1 is SGHNT and CDR2 is YENEEA. The CDR3 loop spans 11 amino acids. Trimming cost V 1 base and J 9 bases, with 3 bases left between them. The CDR3 here is CASSLGRELFF. The CDR3 nucleotides are TGTGCCAGCAGCTTAGGGAGGGAGCTGTTTTTT.

The CDR3 nucleotides read TGTGCCAGCAGCCTGGGGACCGGGACTATCCTCCTCGAGCAGTACTTC. Translated: CASSLGTGTILLEQYF. V is TRBV6-6 and J is TRBJ2-7; 7 nucleotides line up with TRBD2. V dropped 6 bases and J dropped 6; count of bases not matched to a gene: 17. CDR3 size: 16 residues. From germline, CDR1 is MNHNY and CDR2 SVGAGI (reference sequence).

J is TRBJ2-5 and V is TRBV9, with 11 positions matching TRBD2. Germline V lookup: CDR1 SGDLS, CDR2 YYNGEE. V was clipped by 3 bases and J by 4 bases; unmatched bases: 5. The CDR3 sequence is 15 residues long. The DNA for the CDR3 is TGTGCCAGCAGCGCAATGACTAGCGGGGTAGAGACCCAGTACTTC. Translated, it gives CASSAMTSGVETQYF.

V gene TRBV27 combines with J gene TRBJ1-5; TRBD1 is a possible D gene (5 bases). V shed 2 bases and J shed 4 bases, with 15 bases lying between them. Germline V gives CDR1 MNHEY, CDR2 SMNVEV (reference sequence). CDR3 length equals 16 residues. CDR3 protein: CASSLVGVPKNQPQHF. In nucleotides, the CDR3 is TGTGCCAGCAGTTTAGTGGGGGTACCTAAGAATCAGCCCCAGCATTTT.

The chain is built from TRBV19 and TRBJ1-2; D is unresolved. Trimming left V 3 bases short and J 0 bases short, with 5 bases between. CDR1 is LNHDA and CDR2 is SQIVND in the germline V gene (reference sequence). This CDR3 comprises 13 residues. This CDR3 reads CASSIPTNYGYTF. The DNA of the CDR3 is TGTGCCAGTAGTATCCCCACTAACTATGGCTACACCTTC.

The chain uses TRBV2 and TRBJ2-7; D is tentatively TRBD1 or TRBD2 (6 bases each). V was trimmed by 4 bases and J by 0 bases, leaving 16 bases between them. Germline values: CDR1 SNHLY, CDR2 FYNNEI. CDR3 length equals 16 residues. This CDR3 reads CASSGGAGQFSYEQYF. CDR3 nucleotides: TGTGCCAGCAGTGGGGGGGCTGGGCAGTTCTCCTACGAGCAGTACTTC. The entire variable domain, with the rest obtained from reference TRBV2 and TRBJ2-7, is as follows: EPEVTQTPSHQVTQMGQEVILRCVPISNHLYFYWYRQILGQKVEFLVSFYNNEISEKSEIFDDQFSVERPDGSNFTLKIRSTKLEDSAMYFCASSGGAGQFSYEQYFGPGTRLTVT.

V and J are TRBV4-1 and TRBJ2-7; the D gene could be TRBD1 or TRBD2 (5 bases each). The CDR3 extends over 14 amino acids. V lost 4 bases and J lost 3, with 13 bases in between. Germline lookup yields CDR1 MGHRA and CDR2 YSYEKL. CDR3 sequence (DNA): TGCGCCAGCAGCCTCGGGACGGTAGGCTACGAGCAGTACTTC. This sequence encodes CASSLGTVGYEQYF.

This rearrangement joins TRBV18 to TRBJ1-2; D possibly corresponds to TRBD1 (6 bases). The V end lost 3 bases, the J end lost 6 bases, and 14 bases lay between the germline ends. Germline lookup yields CDR1 KGHSH and CDR2 LQKENI. The CDR3 covers 14 residues. The CDR3 reads CASSPLPGADGYTF. The CDR3, as DNA: TGTGCCAGCTCACCTTTACCGGGGGCCGATGGCTACACCTTC.

The chain is built from TRBV14 and TRBJ2-7, with D possibly being TRBD1 (6 bases). The V end lost 4 bases, the J end lost 6 bases, and 7 bases lay between the germline ends. This CDR3 comprises 11 residues. Germline values: CDR1 SGHDN, CDR2 FVKESK. CDR3 DNA: TGTGCCAGCAGCCTAGGGGGCGAGCAGTACTTC. Amino acids: CASSLGGEQYF. Looking up the rest from reference TRBV14 and TRBJ2-7 gives the full variable domain: EAGVTQFPSHSVIEKGQTVTLRCDPISGHDNLYWYRRVMGKEIKFLLHFVKESKQDESGMPNNRFLAERTGGTYSTLKVQPAELEDSGVYFCASSLGGEQYFGPGTRLTVT.